This T cell receptor (beta chain) was profiled in a study of identifying expanded T cells in peripheral blood. Study-wide points: Across healthy donors, higher total template counts meant significantly greater approximately two-week count variance.

The CDR3 has 13 amino acids. From germline, CDR1 is LGHNA and CDR2 YNFKEQ. Trimming stripped 0 bases from V and 14 bases from J, with 14 bases between. TCRdb keeps only in-frame clones here, not all; method: immunoSEQ multiplex PCR. The sample records more than 45,000 clones, 89% being singletons. Points on this clone: Its target is not known.

The genes are TRBV4-2 and TRBJ2-4, with a weak D call TRBD2 (5 bases). The sequenced sample consisted of blood. The TCR sequence derives from a person between 18 and 75 years old in good health. The CDR3 region is CASSQEIGLAEYF. CDR3 sequence (DNA): TGTGCCAGCAGCCAAGAGATAGGGCTAGCAGAGTACTTC.